A single sample gave rise to the 17 T cell receptor beta chains below, sequenced in a study of patients and donors after allogeneic stem cell transplantation. Each CDR3 protein is one row after TCRdb ran MiXCR on the RT-PCR reads. The data contain about a million distinct CDR3 sequences, 15% to 20% of them seen just once; the ten biggest clones take up 6%. Sequenced input: blood, either unsorted or a sorted T cell fraction (not recorded which). Every receptor here comes from a human donor who was either an allogeneic HSCT recipient or a stem cell or donor lymphocyte infusion donor (not recorded which). It is not recorded whose cells these are; they may come from a transplant donor.

This clonotype has just a few counts. The chain links TRBV4-3 to TRBJ1-3; 8 bases align to TRBD1. The CDR3 length is 16 residues. V lost 0 bases to trimming and J lost 2 bases; unmatched junction nucleotides: 3. CDR1 and CDR2 from the germline V gene are LGHNA and YSLEER. CDR3 bases: TGCGCCAGCAGCCAAGATTTGACAGGGGCTGGAAACACCATATATTTT. This codes for CASSQDLTGAGNTIYF.

This clonotype has more than one count but fewer than ten. The genes are TRBV15 and TRBJ2-7; weak D call: TRBD2 (7 bases). V was shortened by 3 bases and J by 2 bases, with 23 bases between the two germline ends. This CDR3 has 18 amino acids. CDR1 and CDR2 (germline): LNHNV, YYDKDF (reference sequence). For the CDR3, the DNA is TGTGCCACCAGCAGTTATCTAGGGGGGGATAGAAGGGCCTACGAGCAGTACTTC. This gives the protein CATSSYLGGDRRAYEQYF.

V is TRBV20-1 and J is TRBJ2-3; D ambiguous. The CDR3 extends over 15 amino acids. Germline CDR1 DFQATT, CDR2 SNEGSKA (reference sequence). Trimming removed 1 base from V and 0 bases from J, with 11 bases in between. Here the CDR3 DNA reads TGCAGTGCTAGAGCTGGAACGGCTAGCACAGATACGCAGTATTTT. Translation gives CSARAGTASTDTQYF.

The V gene is TRBV4-3, the J gene TRBJ2-3, with a possible D match to TRBD2 (7 bases). CDR3 length: 19 amino acids. Germline CDR1 reads LGHNA; CDR2 reads YSLEER. The V end lost 2 bases, the J end lost 0 bases, and 21 bases lay between the germline ends. The CDR3 loop is CASSQSPRGRRTSTDTQYF. The CDR3 bases are TGCGCCAGCAGCCAAAGCCCGCGGGGGCGGAGGACTAGCACAGATACGCAGTATTTT.

This clonotype has just a few counts. In nucleotides, the CDR3 is TGTGCCACCAGTGTTCATTTAGCGGGAGGTACAGATACGCAGTATTTT. Its translation: CATSVHLAGGTDTQYF. The V gene is TRBV24-1, the J gene TRBJ2-3, with TRBD2 matching 10 bases. CDR3 length: 16 amino acids. V was pared by 5 bases and J by 3 bases, with 7 bases of the junction left unmatched. CDR1 is KGHDR and CDR2 is SFDVKD in the germline V gene.

This clonotype appeared a few times. This chain joins TRBV3-1 and TRBJ2-1; possible D gene TRBD1, 5 bases. This CDR3 spans 17 amino acids. Trimming shortened V by 5 bases and J by 4 bases, and 21 bases separated the two germline ends. Per the germline V gene, CDR1 is LGHDT and CDR2 is YNNKEL (reference sequence). The CDR3: CASSSTIGHTPYNEQFF. Here the CDR3 DNA reads TGTGCCAGCAGCTCCACAATCGGACATACGCCTTACAATGAGCAGTTCTTC.

This clonotype was picked up a small number of times. This chain uses TRBV5-1 with TRBJ1-1, with D uncertain. Germline assignment: CDR1 SGHRS and CDR2 YFSETQ. CDR3 length: 16 amino acids. The V end was cut by 0 bases, the J end by 3 bases, with 15 bases between. CDR3 nucleotides: TGCGCCAGCAGCTTGGGGCTGGAGGCGGTTCACACTGAAGCTTTCTTT. Amino acid sequence: CASSLGLEAVHTEAFF.

The rearrangement uses TRBV5-1 and TRBJ2-3, with TRBD2 identical over 14 bases. V shed 3 bases, J shed 6 bases, and the junction held 3 bases outside the gene matches. This CDR3 has 15 residues. Germline CDR1 SGHRS, CDR2 YFSETQ. The CDR3 is CASSWGLAGVDTQYF. The CDR3 coding sequence is TGCGCCAGCAGCTGGGGACTAGCGGGAGTCGATACGCAGTATTTT.

V usage is TRBV10-3 and J usage is TRBJ2-7, with D perhaps assigned TRBD1 or TRBD2 (6 bases each). Looked up from germline, CDR1 is ENHRY and CDR2 is SYGVKD. Trimming removed 0 bases at V and 4 bases at J, with 16 bases between. The CDR3 loop spans 16 amino acids. CDR3: CAISESRGGSGYEQYF. The DNA for the CDR3 is TGTGCCATCAGTGAGTCCAGAGGGGGGAGTGGGTACGAGCAGTACTTC.

The J gene is TRBJ2-1, the V gene TRBV7-3; the match to TRBD2 covers 15 bases. The junction had 7 bases not matched to a gene; V was cut back by 4 bases and J by 9 bases. This CDR3 comprises 16 residues. Germline loops: CDR1 SGHTA, CDR2 FQGTGA. DNA for the CDR3: TGTGCCAGCAGCTCCGGACTAGCGGGGGGGCCGACTGAGCAGTTCTTC. This gives the protein CASSSGLAGGPTEQFF. The full variable domain, completed using reference TRBV7-3 and TRBJ2-1, is GAGVSQTPSNKVTEKGKYVELRCDPISGHTALYWYRQSLGQGPEFLIYFQGTGAADDSGLPNDRFFAVRPEGSVSTLKIQRTERGDSAVYLCASSSGLAGGPTEQFFGPGTRLTVL.

This clonotype showed up just a few times. The chain couples TRBV28 to TRBJ2-1; perhaps TRBD2 as D (5 bases). CDR1 MDHEN and CDR2 SYDVKM come from the germline V gene. The CDR3 totals 17 residues. Trimming took 6 bases from V and 0 from J, leaving 18 bases between them. This chain's CDR3 is CASSSSGLAHSYNEQFF. The CDR3 bases are TGTGCCAGCAGCTCATCTGGACTGGCCCACTCCTACAATGAGCAGTTCTTC.

As regards this clonotype: The CDR3 ends on some other residue instead of the conserved phenylalanine or tryptophan, so this is likely a read error. The limits of the CDR3 on the DNA are not certain, so only TCRdb's listed CDR3 is given. The chain links TRBV19 to TRBJ2-4; the D call in the table, TRBD1, was not verified against the DNA. Germline V gene sequence: CDR1 LNHDA, CDR2 SQIVND (reference sequence). The CDR3 spans 9 amino acids, including both terminal residues. The CDR3 spells CASSPGQRG.

Only a few counts were recorded for this clonotype. The chain combines TRBV20-1 with TRBJ1-4; D gene ambiguous. The CDR3 length is 14 residues. CDR1 and CDR2 (germline): DFQATT, SNEGSKA (reference sequence). The germline V and J ends were trimmed by 5 bases and 8 bases, with 18 bases remaining between them. This CDR3 reads CSAPTVGLEEKLFF. The CDR3 DNA sequence: TGCAGTGCTCCGACGGTGGGCTTGGAGGAAAAACTGTTTTTT.

This chain connects TRBV7-2 to TRBJ1-1, with D possibly being TRBD1 (5 bases). V lost 3 bases, J lost 13 bases, and 18 bases lay in between. CDR1 and CDR2 (germline): SGHTA, FQGNSA. This CDR3 region has 13 residues. The CDR3 region has the DNA TGTGCCAGCAGCTTGAAAAGGACGGGACCGGATTTCTTT. As protein: CASSLKRTGPDFF.

The V call is TRBV7-2, the J call TRBJ2-5, with 9 bases aligning to TRBD2. Germline loops: CDR1 SGHTA, CDR2 FQGNSA. The length of the CDR3 is 16 residues. V shed 1 base and J 4 bases; nucleotides not matched to a gene: 7. The DNA of the CDR3 is TGTGCCAGCAGCTTAGTTGGTAGCGGGGGAGGAGAGACCCAGTACTTC. Its protein is CASSLVGSGGGETQYF.

The chain couples TRBV4-3 to TRBJ1-5; the D gene is possibly TRBD1 (5 bases). Trimming took off 1 base at V and 7 bases at J, with 14 bases between the two ends. CDR1 is LGHNA, CDR2 YSLEER, per germline. This CDR3 has 15 amino acids. CDR3 sequence: CASSQASNGAQPQHF. The CDR3 DNA is TGCGCCAGCAGCCAAGCGAGTAACGGGGCACAGCCCCAGCATTTT.

The rearrangement links TRBV18 to TRBJ2-5, with 13 bases lining up with TRBD2. V lost 5 bases to trimming and J lost 4 bases; unmatched junction nucleotides: 4. The germline V gene has CDR1 KGHSH and CDR2 LQKENI. The CDR3 totals 15 residues. The CDR3 protein is CASSTSGRAPETQYF. CDR3 nucleotides: TGTGCCAGCTCAACTAGCGGGAGGGCCCCAGAGACCCAGTACTTC.